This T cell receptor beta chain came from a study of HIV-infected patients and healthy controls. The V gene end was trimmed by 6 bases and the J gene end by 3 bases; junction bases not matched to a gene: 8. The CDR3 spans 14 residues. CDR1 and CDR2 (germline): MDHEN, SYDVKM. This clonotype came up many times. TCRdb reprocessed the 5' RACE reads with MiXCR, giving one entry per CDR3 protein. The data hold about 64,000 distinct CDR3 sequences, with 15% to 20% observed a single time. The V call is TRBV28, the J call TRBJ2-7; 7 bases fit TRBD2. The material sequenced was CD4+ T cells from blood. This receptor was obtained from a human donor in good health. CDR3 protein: CASSRGPGGYEQYF. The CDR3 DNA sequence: TGTGCCAGCAGCCGAGGACCGGGGGGCTACGAGCAGTACTTC.